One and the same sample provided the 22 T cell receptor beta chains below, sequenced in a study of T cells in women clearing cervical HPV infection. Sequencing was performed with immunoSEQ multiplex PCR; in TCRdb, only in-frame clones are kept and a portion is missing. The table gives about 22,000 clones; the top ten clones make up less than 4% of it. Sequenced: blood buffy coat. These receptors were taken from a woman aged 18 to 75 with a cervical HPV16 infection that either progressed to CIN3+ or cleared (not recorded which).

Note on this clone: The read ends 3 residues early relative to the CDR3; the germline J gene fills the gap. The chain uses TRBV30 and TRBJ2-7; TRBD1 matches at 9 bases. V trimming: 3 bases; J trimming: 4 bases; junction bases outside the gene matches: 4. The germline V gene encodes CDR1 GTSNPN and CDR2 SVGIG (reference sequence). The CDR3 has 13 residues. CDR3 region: CAWRTQGAYEQYF. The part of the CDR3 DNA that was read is TGTGCCTGGAGGACACAGGGGGCTTACGAG.

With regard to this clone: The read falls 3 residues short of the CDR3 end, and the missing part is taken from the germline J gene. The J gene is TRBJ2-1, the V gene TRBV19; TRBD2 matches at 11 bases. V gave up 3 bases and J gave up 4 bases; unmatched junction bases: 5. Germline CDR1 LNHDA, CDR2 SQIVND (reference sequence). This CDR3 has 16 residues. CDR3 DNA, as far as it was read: TGTGCCAGTAGTATCATTACTAGCGGGAGTTACAATGAG. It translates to CASSIITSGSYNE. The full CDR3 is CASSIITSGSYNEQFF.

CDR3 DNA, as far as it was read: TGTGCCAGTAAAAGATGGGCAGACCTAAGCAATCAGCCC. Protein product: CASKRWADLSNQP. The whole CDR3 protein is CASKRWADLSNQPQHF. The V call is TRBV19, the J call TRBJ1-5; unclear D gene. The read terminates 3 residues ahead of where the CDR3 ends, so the germline J gene completes it. The CDR3 loop spans 16 amino acids. Per the germline V gene, CDR1 is LNHDA and CDR2 is SQIVND (reference sequence). V was pared by 7 bases and J by 1 base, with 17 bases between.

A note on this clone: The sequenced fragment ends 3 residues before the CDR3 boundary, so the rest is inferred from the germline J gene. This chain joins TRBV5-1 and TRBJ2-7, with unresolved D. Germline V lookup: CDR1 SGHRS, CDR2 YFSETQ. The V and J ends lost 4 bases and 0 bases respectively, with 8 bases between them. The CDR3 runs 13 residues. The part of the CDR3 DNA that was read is TGCGCCAGCAGCGAAGGGTCCTCCTACGAG. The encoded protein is CASSEGSSYE. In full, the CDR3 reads CASSEGSSYEQYF.

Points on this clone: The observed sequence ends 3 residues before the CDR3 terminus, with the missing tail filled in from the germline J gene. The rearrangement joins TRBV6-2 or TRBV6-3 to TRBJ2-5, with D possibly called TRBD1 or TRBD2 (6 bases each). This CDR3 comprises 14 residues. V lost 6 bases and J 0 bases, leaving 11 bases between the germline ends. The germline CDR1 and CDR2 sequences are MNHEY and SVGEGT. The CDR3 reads CASRGGDNQETQYF. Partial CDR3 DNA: TGTGCCAGCAGAGGAGGGGACAACCAAGAGACC.

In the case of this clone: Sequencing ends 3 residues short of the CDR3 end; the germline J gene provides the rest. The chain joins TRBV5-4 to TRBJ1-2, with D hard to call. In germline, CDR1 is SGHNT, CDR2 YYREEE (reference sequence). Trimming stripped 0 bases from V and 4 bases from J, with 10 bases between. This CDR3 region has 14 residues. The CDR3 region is CASSLVTQIYGYTF. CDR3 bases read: TGTGCCAGCAGCTTGGTCACACAAATCTATGGC.

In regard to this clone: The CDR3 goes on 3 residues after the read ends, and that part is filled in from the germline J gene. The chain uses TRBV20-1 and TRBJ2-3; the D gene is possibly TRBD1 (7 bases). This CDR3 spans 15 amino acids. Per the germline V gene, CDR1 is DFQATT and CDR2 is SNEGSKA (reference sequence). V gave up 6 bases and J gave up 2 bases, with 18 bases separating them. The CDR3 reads CSALNDREDTDTQYF. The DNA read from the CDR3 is TGCAGTGCCCTAAATGACAGGGAGGACACAGATACG.

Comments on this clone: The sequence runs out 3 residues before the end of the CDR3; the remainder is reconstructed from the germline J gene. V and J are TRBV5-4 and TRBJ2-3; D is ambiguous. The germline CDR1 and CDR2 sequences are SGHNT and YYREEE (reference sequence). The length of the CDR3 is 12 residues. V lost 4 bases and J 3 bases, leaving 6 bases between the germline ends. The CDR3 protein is CASSQATDTQYF. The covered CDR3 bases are TGTGCCAGCAGCCAGGCTACAGATACG.

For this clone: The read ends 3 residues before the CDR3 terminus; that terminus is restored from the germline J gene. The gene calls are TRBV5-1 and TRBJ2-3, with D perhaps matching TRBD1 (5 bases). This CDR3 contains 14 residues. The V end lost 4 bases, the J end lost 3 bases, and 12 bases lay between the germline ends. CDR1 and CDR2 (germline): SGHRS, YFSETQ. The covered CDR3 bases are TGCGCCAGCAGCCCCCGCGACAGAACAGATACG. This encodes CASSPRDRTDT. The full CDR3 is CASSPRDRTDTQYF. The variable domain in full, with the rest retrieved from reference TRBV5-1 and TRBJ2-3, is KAGVTQTPRYLIKTRGQQVTLSCSPISGHRSVSWYQQTPGQGLQFLFEYFSETQRNKGNFPGRFSGRQFSNSRSEMNVSTLELGDSALYLCASSPRDRTDTQYFGPGTRLTVL.

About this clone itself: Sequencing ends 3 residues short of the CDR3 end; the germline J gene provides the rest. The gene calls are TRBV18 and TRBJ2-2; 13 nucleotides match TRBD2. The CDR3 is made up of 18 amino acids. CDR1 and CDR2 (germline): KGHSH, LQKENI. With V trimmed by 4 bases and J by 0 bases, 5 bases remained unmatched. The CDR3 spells CASSLELAGGPNTGELFF. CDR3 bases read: TGTGCCAGCTCACTTGAACTAGCGGGAGGGCCGAACACCGGGGAG.

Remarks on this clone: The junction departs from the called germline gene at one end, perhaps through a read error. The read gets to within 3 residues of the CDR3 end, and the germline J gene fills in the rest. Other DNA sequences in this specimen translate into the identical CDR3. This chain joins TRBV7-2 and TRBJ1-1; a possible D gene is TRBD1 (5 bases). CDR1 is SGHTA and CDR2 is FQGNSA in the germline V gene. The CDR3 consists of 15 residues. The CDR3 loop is CASSLAWRGYTEAFF. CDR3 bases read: TGTGCCAGTAGCTTAGCTTGGCGGGGGTACACTGAA.

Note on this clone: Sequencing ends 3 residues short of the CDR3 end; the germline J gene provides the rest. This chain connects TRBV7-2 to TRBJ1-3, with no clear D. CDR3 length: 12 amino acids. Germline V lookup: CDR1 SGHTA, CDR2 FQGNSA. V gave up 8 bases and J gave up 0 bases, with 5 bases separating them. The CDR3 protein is CASGSSGNTIYF. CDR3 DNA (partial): TGTGCCAGCGGCAGCTCTGGAAACACC.

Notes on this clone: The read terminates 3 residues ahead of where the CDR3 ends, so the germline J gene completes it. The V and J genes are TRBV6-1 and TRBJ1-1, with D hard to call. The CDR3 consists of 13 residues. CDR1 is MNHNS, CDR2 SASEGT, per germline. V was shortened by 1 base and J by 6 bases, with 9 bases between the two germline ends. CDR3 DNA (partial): TGTGCCAGCAGTGAAGTATCCAGCGCTGAA. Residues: CASSEVSSAE. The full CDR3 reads CASSEVSSAEAFF.

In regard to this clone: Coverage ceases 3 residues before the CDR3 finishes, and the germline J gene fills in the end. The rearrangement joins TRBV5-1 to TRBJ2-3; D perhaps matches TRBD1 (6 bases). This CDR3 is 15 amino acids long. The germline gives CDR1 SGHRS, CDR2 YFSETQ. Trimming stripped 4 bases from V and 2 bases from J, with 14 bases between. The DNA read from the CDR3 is TGCGCCAGCAGCCCGTTGGACAGCCTCACAGATACG. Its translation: CASSPLDSLTDT. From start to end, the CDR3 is CASSPLDSLTDTQYF.

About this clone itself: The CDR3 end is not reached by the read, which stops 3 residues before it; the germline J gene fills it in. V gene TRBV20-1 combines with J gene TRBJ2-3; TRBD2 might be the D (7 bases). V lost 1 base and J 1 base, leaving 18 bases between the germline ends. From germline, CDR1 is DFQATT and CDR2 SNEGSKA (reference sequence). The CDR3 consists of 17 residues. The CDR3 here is CSARGGGIAIRTDTQYF. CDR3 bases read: TGCAGTGCTAGAGGGGGGGGCATAGCCATCCGCACAGATACG.

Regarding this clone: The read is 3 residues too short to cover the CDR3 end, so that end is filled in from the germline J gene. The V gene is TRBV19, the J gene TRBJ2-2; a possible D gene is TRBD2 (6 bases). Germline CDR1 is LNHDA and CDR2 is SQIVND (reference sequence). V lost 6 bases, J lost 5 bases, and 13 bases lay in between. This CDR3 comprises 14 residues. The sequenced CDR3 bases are TGTGCCAGTAGCGAGGGACTCGTGACCGGGGAG. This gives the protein CASSEGLVTGE. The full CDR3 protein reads CASSEGLVTGELFF.

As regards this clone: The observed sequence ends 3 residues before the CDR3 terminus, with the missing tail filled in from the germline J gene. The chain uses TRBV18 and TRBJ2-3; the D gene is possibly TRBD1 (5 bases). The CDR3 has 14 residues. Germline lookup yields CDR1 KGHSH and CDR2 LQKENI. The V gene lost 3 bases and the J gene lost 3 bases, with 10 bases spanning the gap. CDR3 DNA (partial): TGTGCCAGCTCACCCCCGCAGGGTACAGATACG. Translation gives CASSPPQGTDT. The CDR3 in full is CASSPPQGTDTQYF. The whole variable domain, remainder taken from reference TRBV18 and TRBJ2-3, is NAGVMQNPRHLVRRRGQEARLRCSPMKGHSHVYWYRQLPEEGLKFMVYLQKENIIDESGMPKERFSAEFPKEGPSILRIQQVVRGDSAAYFCASSPPQGTDTQYFGPGTRLTVL.

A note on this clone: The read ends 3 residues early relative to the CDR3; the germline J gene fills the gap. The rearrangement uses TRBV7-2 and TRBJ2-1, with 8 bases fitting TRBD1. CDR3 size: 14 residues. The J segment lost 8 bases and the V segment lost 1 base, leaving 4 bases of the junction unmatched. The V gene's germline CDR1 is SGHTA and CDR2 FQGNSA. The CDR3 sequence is CASSLGQGFHEQFF. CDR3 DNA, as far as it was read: TGTGCCAGCAGCTTAGGACAGGGGTTCCATGAG.

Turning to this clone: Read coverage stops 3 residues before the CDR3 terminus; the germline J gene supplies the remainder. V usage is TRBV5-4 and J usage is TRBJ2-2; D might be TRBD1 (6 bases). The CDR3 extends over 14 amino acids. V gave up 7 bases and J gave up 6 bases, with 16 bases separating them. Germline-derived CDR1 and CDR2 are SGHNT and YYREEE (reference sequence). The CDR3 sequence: CASGVARGPGELFF. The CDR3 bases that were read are TGTGCCAGCGGTGTAGCCAGGGGTCCCGGGGAG.

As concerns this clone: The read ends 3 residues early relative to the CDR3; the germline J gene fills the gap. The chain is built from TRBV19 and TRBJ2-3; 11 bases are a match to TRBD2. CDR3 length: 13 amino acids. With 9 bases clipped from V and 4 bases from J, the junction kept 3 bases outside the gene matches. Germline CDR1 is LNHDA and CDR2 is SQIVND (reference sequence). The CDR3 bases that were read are TGTGCCAGCTCTAGCGGGAGGCCAGATACG. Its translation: CASSSGRPDT. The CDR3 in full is CASSSGRPDTQYF. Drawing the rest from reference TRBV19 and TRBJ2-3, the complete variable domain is DGGITQSPKYLFRKEGQNVTLSCEQNLNHDAMYWYRQDPGQGLRLIYYSQIVNDFQKGDIAEGYSVSREKKESFPLTVTSAQKNPTAFYLCASSSGRPDTQYFGPGTRLTVL.

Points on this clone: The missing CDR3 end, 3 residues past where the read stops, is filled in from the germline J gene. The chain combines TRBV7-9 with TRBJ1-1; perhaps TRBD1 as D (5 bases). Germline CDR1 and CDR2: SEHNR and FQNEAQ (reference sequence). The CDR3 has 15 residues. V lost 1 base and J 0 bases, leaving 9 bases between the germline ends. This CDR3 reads CASSLGPGVNTEAFF. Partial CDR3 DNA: TGTGCCAGCAGCTTAGGCCCGGGGGTGAACACTGAA.

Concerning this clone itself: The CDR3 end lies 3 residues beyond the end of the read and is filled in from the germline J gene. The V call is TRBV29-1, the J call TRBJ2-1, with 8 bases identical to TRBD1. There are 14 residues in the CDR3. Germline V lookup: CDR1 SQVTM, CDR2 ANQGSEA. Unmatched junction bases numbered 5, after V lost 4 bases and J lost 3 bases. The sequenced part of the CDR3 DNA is TGCAGCGTTGTCGGACAGGGCTTCTACAATGAG. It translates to CSVVGQGFYNE. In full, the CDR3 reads CSVVGQGFYNEQFF.